The 27 T cell receptor beta chains reported below all come from one sample, sequenced in a study of tumor-infiltrating lymphocytes in localized non-small cell lung cancer. TCRdb's table, derived via immunoSEQ multiplex PCR, lists solely in-frame clones and lacks some. The sample lists about 24,000 clones; 50% to 80% were seen once. The sample was lung tumor tissue. The receptor source for this set is a human donor with non-small cell lung cancer.

The chain is built from TRBV27 and TRBJ2-1; weak D call: TRBD2 (5 bases). The CDR3 spans 15 residues. V was clipped by 5 bases and J by 3 bases, with 14 bases between them. Per germline, CDR1 MNHEY and CDR2 SMNVEV (reference sequence). The CDR3 spells CASSKIEGGYNEQFF. The CDR3 region has the DNA TGTGCCAGCAGTAAAATAGAAGGAGGCTACAATGAGCAGTTCTTC.

The chain is built from TRBV6-1 and TRBJ2-1; D call uncertain. The V gene's germline CDR1 is MNHNS and CDR2 SASEGT. V gave up 2 bases and J gave up 12 bases, with 14 bases separating them. CDR3 length: 13 residues. CDR3 sequence (DNA): TGTGCCAGCAGTGAAAGCCTCCTGGGATCGCAGTTCTTC. It encodes CASSESLLGSQFF.

The J gene is TRBJ1-2, the V gene TRBV5-4; D call uncertain. The ends were cut back, 0 bases at V and 8 bases at J, with 5 bases in the middle. The CDR3 spans 11 residues. Germline V gene sequence: CDR1 SGHNT, CDR2 YYREEE (reference sequence). The CDR3 nucleotides read TGTGCCAGCAGCTTGGTCGGGGGCTACACCTTC. Residues: CASSLVGGYTF.

V is TRBV6-5 and J is TRBJ2-7; 8 nucleotides align to TRBD2. The germline V gene encodes CDR1 MNHEY and CDR2 SVGAGI. There are 15 residues in the CDR3. V was pared by 2 bases and J by 0 bases, with 3 bases of the junction left unmatched. In DNA, the CDR3 is TGTGCCAGCAGTTACCGGGGGGGCCTCTCCTACGAGCAGTACTTC. It translates to CASSYRGGLSYEQYF.

Written as DNA, the CDR3 is TGTGCCAGCAGCCCTCGGACAGCAACTAACACTGAAGCTTTCTTT. Encoded protein: CASSPRTATNTEAFF. The chain combines TRBV14 with TRBJ1-1; maybe TRBD1 (6 bases). CDR3 length equals 15 residues. The germline gives CDR1 SGHDN, CDR2 FVKESK. V was trimmed by 4 bases and J by 2 bases, leaving 14 bases between them.

This chain uses TRBV25-1 with TRBJ1-1, with TRBD1 as a possible D gene (5 bases). The CDR3 is 15 amino acids. Trimming took off 7 bases at V and 3 bases at J, with 18 bases between the two ends. The germline CDR1 and CDR2 sequences are MGHDK and SYGVNS. CDR3 in amino acids: CASTDPGLMDTEAFF. DNA for the CDR3: TGTGCCAGCACCGACCCAGGGTTAATGGACACTGAAGCTTTCTTT.

This chain connects TRBV27 to TRBJ1-5, with D tentatively TRBD1 (6 bases). The V and J ends lost 4 bases and 7 bases respectively, with 11 bases between them. Germline CDR1 is MNHEY and CDR2 is SMNVEV (reference sequence). The CDR3 contains 13 residues. DNA for the CDR3: TGTGCCAGCAGTTCCAGGGGTGGACAGCCCCAGCATTTT. It codes for CASSSRGGQPQHF.

This clone has a handful of counts. CDR3 protein: CATWDRDYNEQFF. DNA of the CDR3: TGTGCCACCTGGGACAGGGATTACAATGAGCAGTTCTTC. The rearrangement joins TRBV28 to TRBJ2-1; 9 nucleotides align to TRBD1. Unmatched junction bases numbered 5, after V lost 10 bases and J lost 4 bases. The CDR3 is made up of 13 amino acids. Per germline, CDR1 MDHEN and CDR2 SYDVKM.

This clone was seen more than once but under ten times. V gene TRBV2 combines with J gene TRBJ1-5, with D perhaps matching TRBD1 (5 bases). This CDR3 spans 15 amino acids. The ends were cut back, 1 base at V and 6 bases at J, with 13 bases in the middle. Germline V gene data show CDR1 as SNHLY and CDR2 as FYNNEI. The CDR3 nucleotides read TGTGCCAGCAGTGAAGACTCGGGGGGGAGTCAGCCCCAGCATTTT. Its translation: CASSEDSGGSQPQHF.

This sequence joins TRBV7-3 and TRBJ2-2, with D perhaps matching TRBD1 or TRBD2 (7 bases each). The CDR3 extends over 14 amino acids. Per germline, CDR1 SGHTA and CDR2 FQGTGA. V was pared by 5 bases and J by 6 bases, with 13 bases between. The CDR3 region has the DNA TGTGCCAGCAGCCCCCAGGGGGGGGCCGGGGAGCTGTTTTTT. Translated: CASSPQGGAGELFF.

This clone is labeled as medium-sized. This rearrangement joins TRBV2 to TRBJ2-4; no firm D call. Trimming removed 7 bases from V and 2 bases from J, with 9 bases in between. CDR1 and CDR2 from the germline V gene are SNHLY and FYNNEI. This CDR3 has 13 amino acids. The DNA of the CDR3 is TGTGCCAGCATCGGGTTTACCAAAAACATTCAGTACTTC. Amino acids: CASIGFTKNIQYF.

The chain has TRBV7-6 and TRBJ1-1; D perhaps matches TRBD1 (5 bases). CDR3 length: 13 amino acids. CDR1 and CDR2 from the germline V gene are SGHVS and FNYEAQ. Trimming pared 1 base from V and 6 bases from J, leaving 9 bases between. The CDR3 loop is CASSLGRGAEAFF. DNA for the CDR3: TGTGCCAGCAGCTTAGGGAGGGGCGCTGAAGCTTTCTTT.

The rearrangement uses TRBV7-9 and TRBJ2-7; D may be TRBD2 (5 bases). Germline V gives CDR1 SEHNR, CDR2 FQNEAQ (reference sequence). The CDR3 is made up of 14 amino acids. Trimming cost V 3 bases and J 0 bases, with 9 bases left between them. CDR3 sequence (DNA): TGTGCCAGCAGCTTGAGAGGGCTCTCCTACGAGCAGTACTTC. Translation gives CASSLRGLSYEQYF.

This chain uses TRBV7-8 with TRBJ2-1, with D perhaps assigned TRBD1 or TRBD2 (5 bases each). The V end was cut by 7 bases, the J end by 12 bases, with 25 bases between. Germline V CDR1 and CDR2: SGHVS, FQNEAQ. The CDR3 length is 15 residues. This CDR3 is CASKLGEHPTGGQFF. In DNA, the CDR3 is TGTGCCAGCAAGTTGGGGGAACATCCAACCGGCGGGCAGTTCTTC.

This chain joins TRBV5-1 and TRBJ2-5; 11 bases match TRBD1. The CDR3 spans 16 residues. V lost 4 bases, J lost 0 bases, and 5 bases stayed unmatched. Germline assignment: CDR1 SGHRS and CDR2 YFSETQ. CDR3 bases: TGCGCCAGCAGCGCCCAGGACAGGGGGCACCAAGAGACCCAGTACTTC. This translates into CASSAQDRGHQETQYF.

This chain joins TRBV7-9 and TRBJ2-1, with a possible D match to TRBD2 (6 bases). The CDR3 is 15 residues long. Germline CDR1 reads SEHNR; CDR2 reads FQNEAQ (reference sequence). V was trimmed by 1 base and J by 8 bases, leaving 15 bases between them. The CDR3 DNA reads TGTGCCAGCAGCTTAGGGGACTTCCCTTGGGATGAGCAGTTCTTC. It yields the protein CASSLGDFPWDEQFF.

The genes are TRBV11-2 and TRBJ2-7, with TRBD1 as a possible D gene (6 bases). The CDR3 extends over 14 amino acids. V shed 7 bases and J shed 3 bases, with 16 bases lying between them. Germline V CDR1 and CDR2: SGHAT, FQNNGV. The CDR3 nucleotides are TGTGCCAGCACCCGGGACATTCACAACTACGAGCAGTACTTC. This gives the protein CASTRDIHNYEQYF.

This chain joins TRBV19 and TRBJ2-1, with 8 bases that match TRBD2. V was pared by 5 bases and J by 1 base, with 10 bases of the junction left unmatched. In germline, CDR1 is LNHDA, CDR2 SQIVND (reference sequence). CDR3 length: 17 amino acids. CDR3 region: CASSPSPGGGSYNEQFF. The CDR3 coding sequence is TGTGCCAGTAGTCCGTCCCCGGGGGGGGGTTCCTACAATGAGCAGTTCTTC. Combining the CDR3 with reference TRBV19 and TRBJ2-1 gives the whole variable domain DGGITQSPKYLFRKEGQNVTLSCEQNLNHDAMYWYRQDPGQGLRLIYYSQIVNDFQKGDIAEGYSVSREKKESFPLTVTSAQKNPTAFYLCASSPSPGGGSYNEQFFGPGTRLTVL.

The V call is TRBV7-9, the J call TRBJ2-1, with 8 bases fitting TRBD2. Germline values: CDR1 SEHNR, CDR2 FQNEAQ (reference sequence). The V segment lost 5 bases and the J segment 2 bases; nucleotides outside the gene matches: 8. There are 16 residues in the CDR3. Written as DNA, the CDR3 is TGTGCCAGCAGCCCCTGGACTAGCTCCACCTACAATGAGCAGTTCTTC. Translated: CASSPWTSSTYNEQFF.

In its sample, this clone was seen once. The chain recombines TRBV11-2 with TRBJ2-7, with D unclear. V was pared by 5 bases and J by 4 bases, with 12 bases between. CDR3 length: 13 amino acids. The V gene's germline CDR1 is SGHAT and CDR2 FQNNGV. CDR3 DNA sequence: TGTGCCAGCAGCCTCTGGGAAACTTACGAGCAGTACTTC. Amino acid sequence: CASSLWETYEQYF.

This clone was seen only a few times. The CDR3 bases are TGTGCCAGCAGCCTTACAGGGGGAAGGCAGCCCCAGCATTTT. It yields the protein CASSLTGGRQPQHF. V gene TRBV5-8 combines with J gene TRBJ1-5; 8 nucleotides line up with TRBD1. After removal of 4 bases from V and 7 bases from J, the junction contained 7 bases not matched to a gene. The germline V gene has CDR1 SGHTS and CDR2 YDEGEE. This CDR3 has 14 amino acids.

J is TRBJ2-3 and V is TRBV7-9; D gene ambiguous. V was pared by 5 bases and J by 2 bases, with 2 bases between. Germline CDR1 is SEHNR and CDR2 is FQNEAQ (reference sequence). CDR3 size: 11 residues. The CDR3 coding sequence is TGTGCCAGCAGCACCACAGATACGCAGTATTTT. It yields the protein CASSTTDTQYF.

This clone was recorded a few times. In DNA, the CDR3 is TGTGCCAGCAGCTCGACAGGGGCGGTCGGCATTCAGTACTTC. It codes for CASSSTGAVGIQYF. This rearrangement joins TRBV5-4 to TRBJ2-4; 8 nucleotides line up with TRBD1. The CDR3 length is 14 residues. Germline trimming cut 3 bases from V and 9 bases from J; bases unmatched to any gene: 8. Germline CDR1 SGHNT, CDR2 YYREEE (reference sequence).

This rearrangement joins TRBV4-2 to TRBJ1-4; maybe TRBD1 (5 bases). The V gene's germline CDR1 is LGHNA and CDR2 YNFKEQ. Deletions cut 0 bases from V and 1 base from J, with 6 bases between. There are 15 residues in the CDR3. The chain's CDR3 is CASSQDQGTNEKLFF. The CDR3 DNA follows: TGTGCCAGCAGCCAAGATCAGGGAACTAATGAAAAACTGTTTTTT.

This clone was counted only a few times. This chain links TRBV6-1 with TRBJ1-5; D gene uncertain. V was trimmed by 6 bases and J by 0 bases, leaving 12 bases between them. The length of the CDR3 is 15 residues. Germline values: CDR1 MNHNS, CDR2 SASEGT. The CDR3 loop reads CASRSQLNSNQPQHF. CDR3 bases: TGTGCCAGCAGATCACAGTTAAATAGCAATCAGCCCCAGCATTTT.

The chain has TRBV10-1 and TRBJ2-1; D uncertain. This CDR3 spans 18 amino acids. The germline V gene has CDR1 WNHNN and CDR2 SYGVQD (reference sequence). V lost 4 bases and J lost 9, with 28 bases in between. CDR3 in amino acids: CASSVGRALILSNSEQFF. CDR3 nucleotide sequence: TGCGCCAGCAGTGTGGGCCGGGCCCTTATTCTTTCCAATAGTGAGCAGTTCTTC.

This clone was seen a single time. The chain links TRBV10-3 to TRBJ2-1; 11 bases fit TRBD2. The CDR3 is made up of 14 amino acids. The V gene end was trimmed by 4 bases and the J gene end by 6 bases; junction bases not matched to a gene: 2. The germline V gene encodes CDR1 ENHRY and CDR2 SYGVKD. The chain's CDR3 is CAISGTSGLNEQFF. The DNA for the CDR3 is TGTGCCATCAGTGGGACTAGCGGGCTCAATGAGCAGTTCTTC.